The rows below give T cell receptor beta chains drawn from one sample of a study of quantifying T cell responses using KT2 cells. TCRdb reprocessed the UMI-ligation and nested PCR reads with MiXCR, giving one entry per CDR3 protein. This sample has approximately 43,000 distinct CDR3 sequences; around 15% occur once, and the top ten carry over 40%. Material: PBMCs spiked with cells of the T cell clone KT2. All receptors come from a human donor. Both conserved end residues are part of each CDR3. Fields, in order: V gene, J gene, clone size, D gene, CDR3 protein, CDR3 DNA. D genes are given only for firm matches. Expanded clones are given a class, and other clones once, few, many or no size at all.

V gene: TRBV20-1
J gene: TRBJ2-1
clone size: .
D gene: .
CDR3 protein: CSAPIPGVVGDEQFF
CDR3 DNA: TGCAGTGCTCCTATTCCAGGTGTAGTGGGGGATGAGCAGTTCTTC

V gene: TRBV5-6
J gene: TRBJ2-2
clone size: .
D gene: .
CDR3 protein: CASSFLGGNTGELFF
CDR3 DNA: TGTGCCAGCAGCTTCCTTGGGGGGAACACCGGGGAGCTGTTTTTT

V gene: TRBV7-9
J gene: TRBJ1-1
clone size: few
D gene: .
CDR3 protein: CASSSNDREAFF
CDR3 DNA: TGTGCCAGCAGCTCGAACGACAGGGAAGCTTTCTTT

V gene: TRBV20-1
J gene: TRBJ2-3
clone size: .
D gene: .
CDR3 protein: CSARGRQGTQYF
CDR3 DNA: TGCAGTGCTAGGGGTCGGCAGGGGACGCAGTATTTT

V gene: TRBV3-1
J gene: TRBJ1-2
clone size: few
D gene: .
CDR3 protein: CASSQEGVVGVYGYTF
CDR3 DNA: TGTGCCAGCAGCCAAGAGGGGGTAGTGGGGGTCTATGGCTACACCTTC

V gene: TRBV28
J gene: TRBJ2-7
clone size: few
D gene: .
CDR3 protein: CASSPRASYEQYF
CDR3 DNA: TGTGCCAGCAGCCCCCGGGCCTCCTACGAGCAGTACTTC

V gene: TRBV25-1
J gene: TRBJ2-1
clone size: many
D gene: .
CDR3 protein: CASSEGMNEQFF
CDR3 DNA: TGTGCCAGCAGTGAAGGGATGAATGAGCAGTTCTTC

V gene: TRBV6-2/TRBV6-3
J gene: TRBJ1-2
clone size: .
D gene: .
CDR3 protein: CASSPRTVTGYTF
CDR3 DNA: TGTGCCAGCAGTCCCAGGACAGTCACTGGCTACACCTTC

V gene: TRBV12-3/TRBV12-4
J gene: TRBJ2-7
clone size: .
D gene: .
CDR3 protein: CASSENVAGRHYEQYF
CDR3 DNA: TGTGCCAGCAGCGAAAATGTGGCAGGGAGGCACTACGAGCAGTACTTC

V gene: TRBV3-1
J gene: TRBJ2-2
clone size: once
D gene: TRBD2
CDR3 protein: CASSLGLAEITGELFF
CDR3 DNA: TGTGCCAGCAGCCTGGGACTAGCGGAGATCACCGGGGAGCTGTTTTTT

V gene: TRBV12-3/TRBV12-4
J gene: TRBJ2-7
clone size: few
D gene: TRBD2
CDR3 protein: CASSFGVGLAGHEQYF
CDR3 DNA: TGTGCCAGCAGTTTTGGTGTTGGACTAGCGGGACACGAGCAGTACTTC

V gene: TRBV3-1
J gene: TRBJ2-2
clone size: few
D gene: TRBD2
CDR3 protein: CASSSGAGLATPGELFF
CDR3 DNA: TGTGCCAGCAGCTCTGGTGCGGGACTAGCGACCCCCGGGGAGCTGTTTTTT

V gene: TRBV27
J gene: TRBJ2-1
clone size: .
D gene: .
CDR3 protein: CASSLTPFNEQFF
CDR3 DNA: TGTGCCAGCAGTTTAACCCCATTCAATGAGCAGTTCTTC

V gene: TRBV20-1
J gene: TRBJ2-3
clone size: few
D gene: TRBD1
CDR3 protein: CSADRQGVTDTQYF
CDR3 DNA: TGCAGTGCCGACAGACAGGGCGTCACAGATACGCAGTATTTT

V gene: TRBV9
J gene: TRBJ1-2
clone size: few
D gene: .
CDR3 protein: CASSVAYDFGGKYSGYTF
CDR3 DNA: TGTGCCAGCAGCGTAGCTTACGATTTCGGAGGCAAATATTCTGGCTACACCTTC

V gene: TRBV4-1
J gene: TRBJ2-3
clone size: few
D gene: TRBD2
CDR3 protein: CASSQVGRGRADTQYF
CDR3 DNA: TGCGCCAGCAGCCAAGTAGGTCGCGGGAGGGCAGATACGCAGTATTTT

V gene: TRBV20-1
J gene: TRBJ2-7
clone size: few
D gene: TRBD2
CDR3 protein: CSARGRPRASGRDYEQYF
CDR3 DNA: TGCAGTGCTAGAGGTCGCCCCCGAGCTAGCGGCAGAGACTACGAGCAGTACTTC

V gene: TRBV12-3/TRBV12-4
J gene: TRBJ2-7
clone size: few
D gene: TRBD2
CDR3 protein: CASSLGPDQRGSYEQYF
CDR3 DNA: TGTGCCAGCAGTTTGGGGCCCGACCAGCGGGGCTCCTACGAGCAGTACTTC

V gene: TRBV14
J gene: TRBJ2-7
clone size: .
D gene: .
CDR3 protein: CASSQGAWQYF
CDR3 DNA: TGTGCCAGCAGCCAAGGAGCCTGGCAGTACTTC

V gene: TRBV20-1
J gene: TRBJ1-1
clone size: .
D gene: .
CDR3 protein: CSARDFRQDGTEAFF
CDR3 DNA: TGCAGTGCTAGAGATTTTCGACAGGACGGCACTGAAGCTTTCTTT

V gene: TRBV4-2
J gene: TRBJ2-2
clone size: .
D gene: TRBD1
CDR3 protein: CASSPFFTGQQNTGELFF
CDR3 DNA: TGTGCCAGCAGCCCATTTTTTACGGGACAGCAGAACACCGGGGAGCTGTTTTTT

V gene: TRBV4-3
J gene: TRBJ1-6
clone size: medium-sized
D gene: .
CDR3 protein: CASSQEGIYNSPLHF
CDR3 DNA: TGCGCCAGCAGCCAGGAGGGGATCTATAATTCACCCCTCCACTTT

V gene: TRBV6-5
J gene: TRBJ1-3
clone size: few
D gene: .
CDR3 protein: CASSYRQGYTGNTIYF
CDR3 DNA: TGTGCCAGCAGTTACCGTCAGGGTTACACCGGAAACACCATATATTTT

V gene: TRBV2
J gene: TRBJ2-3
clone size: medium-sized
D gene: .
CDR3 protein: CASRAVSSTDTQYF
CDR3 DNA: TGTGCCAGCAGGGCGGTCTCTAGCACAGATACGCAGTATTTT

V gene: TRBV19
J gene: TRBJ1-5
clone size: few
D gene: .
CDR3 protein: CASSISRVQPQHF
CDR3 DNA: TGTGCCAGTAGTATTAGCCGGGTCCAGCCCCAGCATTTT

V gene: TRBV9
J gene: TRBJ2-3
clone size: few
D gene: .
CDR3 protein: CATQGGATDTQYF
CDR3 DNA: TGTGCCACCCAAGGGGGGGCCACAGATACGCAGTATTTT

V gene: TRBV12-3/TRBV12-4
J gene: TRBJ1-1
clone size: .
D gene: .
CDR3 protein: CASRSGVDTEAFF
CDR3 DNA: TGTGCCAGCAGATCAGGGGTGGACACTGAAGCTTTCTTT

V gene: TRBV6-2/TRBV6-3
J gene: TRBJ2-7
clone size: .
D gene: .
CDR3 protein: CASSYLGGSSYEQYF
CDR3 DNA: TGTGCCAGCAGTTATCTGGGGGGTTCCTCCTACGAGCAGTACTTC

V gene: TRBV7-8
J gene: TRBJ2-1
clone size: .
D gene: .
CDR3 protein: CASSPPGAYNEQFF
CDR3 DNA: TGTGCCAGCAGCCCGCCGGGGGCCTACAATGAGCAGTTCTTC

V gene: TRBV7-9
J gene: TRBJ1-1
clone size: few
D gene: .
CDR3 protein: CASSPRRTESNTEAFF
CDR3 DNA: TGTGCCAGCAGCCCTAGGAGGACAGAGTCGAACACTGAAGCTTTCTTT

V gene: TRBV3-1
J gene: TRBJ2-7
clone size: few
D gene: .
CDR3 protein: CASSHGGSFEQYF
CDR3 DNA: TGTGCCAGCAGCCACGGGGGTTCCTTCGAGCAGTACTTC

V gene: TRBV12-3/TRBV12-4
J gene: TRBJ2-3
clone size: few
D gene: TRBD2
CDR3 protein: CASSPGTSNPDTQYF
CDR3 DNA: TGTGCCAGCAGTCCGGGGACTAGCAACCCAGATACGCAGTATTTT

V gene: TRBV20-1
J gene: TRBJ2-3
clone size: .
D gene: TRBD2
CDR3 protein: CSASEGLAGGPTSTDTQYF
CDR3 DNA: TGCAGTGCTAGCGAGGGACTAGCGGGAGGACCAACTAGCACAGATACGCAGTATTTT

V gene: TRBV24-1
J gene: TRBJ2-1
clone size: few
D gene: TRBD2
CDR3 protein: CATSGLASNEQFF
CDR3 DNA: TGTGCCACCAGTGGACTAGCGAGCAATGAGCAGTTCTTC

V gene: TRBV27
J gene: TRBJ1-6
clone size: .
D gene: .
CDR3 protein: CASSLGRTNSPLHF
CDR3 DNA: TGTGCCAGCAGTTTGGGACGGACTAATTCACCCCTCCACTTT

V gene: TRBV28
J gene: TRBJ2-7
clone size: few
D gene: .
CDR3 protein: CASSPWYRDSRSYEQYF
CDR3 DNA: TGTGCCAGCAGCCCCTGGTACCGGGACTCTCGCTCCTACGAGCAGTACTTC

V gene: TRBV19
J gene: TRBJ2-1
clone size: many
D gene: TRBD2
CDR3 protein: CASSRSGGTTNEQFF
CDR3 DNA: TGTGCCAGTAGTAGAAGCGGGGGGACCACCAATGAGCAGTTCTTC

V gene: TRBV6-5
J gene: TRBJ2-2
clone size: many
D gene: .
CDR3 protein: CASRLQAPRLSNSGELFF
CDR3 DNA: TGTGCCAGCCGTCTCCAGGCTCCCAGGTTATCCAATTCCGGGGAGCTGTTTTTT

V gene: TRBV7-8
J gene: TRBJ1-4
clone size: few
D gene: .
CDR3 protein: CASSPATYNEKLFF
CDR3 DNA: TGTGCCAGCAGCCCGGCAACCTATAATGAAAAACTGTTTTTT

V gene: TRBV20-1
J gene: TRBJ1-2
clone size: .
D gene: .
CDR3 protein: CSAKGWDDYGYTF
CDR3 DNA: TGCAGTGCTAAGGGTTGGGATGACTATGGCTACACCTTC

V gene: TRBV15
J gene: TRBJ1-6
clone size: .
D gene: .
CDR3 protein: CATSPRDLYNSPLHF
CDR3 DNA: TGTGCCACCAGCCCACGGGATCTCTATAATTCACCCCTCCACTTT

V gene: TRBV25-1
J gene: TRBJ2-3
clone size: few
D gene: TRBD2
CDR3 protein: CASSELRGGQDTQYF
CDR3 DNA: TGTGCCAGCAGTGAATTGCGGGGAGGGCAAGATACGCAGTATTTT

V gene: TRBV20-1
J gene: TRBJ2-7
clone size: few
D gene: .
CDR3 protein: CSARDPRAAYEQYF
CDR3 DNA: TGCAGTGCTAGAGATCCCAGGGCAGCCTACGAGCAGTACTTC

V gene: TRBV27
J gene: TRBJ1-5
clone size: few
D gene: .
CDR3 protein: CASSRLNREQPQHF
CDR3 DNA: TGTGCCAGCAGCCGTCTCAACAGGGAACAGCCCCAGCATTTT

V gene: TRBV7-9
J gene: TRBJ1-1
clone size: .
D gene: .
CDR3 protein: CASSLETTEAFF
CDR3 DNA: TGTGCCAGCAGCTTAGAGACTACTGAAGCTTTCTTT

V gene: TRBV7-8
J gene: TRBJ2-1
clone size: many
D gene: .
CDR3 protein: CASSYRDEQFF
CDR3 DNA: TGTGCCAGCAGCTACAGGGATGAGCAGTTCTTC

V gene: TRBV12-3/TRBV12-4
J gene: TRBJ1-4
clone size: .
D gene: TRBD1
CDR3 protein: CASMGQMGEKLFF
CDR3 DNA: TGTGCCAGCATGGGACAGATGGGTGAAAAACTGTTTTTT

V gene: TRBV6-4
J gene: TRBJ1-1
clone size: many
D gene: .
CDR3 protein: CASSTSENTEAFF
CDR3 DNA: TGTGCCAGCAGTACCTCAGAGAACACTGAAGCTTTCTTT

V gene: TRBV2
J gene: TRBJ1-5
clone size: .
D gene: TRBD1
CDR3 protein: CASSDRGLKNQPQHF
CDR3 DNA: TGTGCCAGCAGTGACAGGGGGCTTAAGAATCAGCCCCAGCATTTT

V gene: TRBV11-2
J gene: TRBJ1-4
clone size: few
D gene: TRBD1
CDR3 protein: CASSPWDRRNEKLFF
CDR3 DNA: TGTGCCAGCAGCCCGTGGGACAGGAGAAATGAAAAACTGTTTTTT